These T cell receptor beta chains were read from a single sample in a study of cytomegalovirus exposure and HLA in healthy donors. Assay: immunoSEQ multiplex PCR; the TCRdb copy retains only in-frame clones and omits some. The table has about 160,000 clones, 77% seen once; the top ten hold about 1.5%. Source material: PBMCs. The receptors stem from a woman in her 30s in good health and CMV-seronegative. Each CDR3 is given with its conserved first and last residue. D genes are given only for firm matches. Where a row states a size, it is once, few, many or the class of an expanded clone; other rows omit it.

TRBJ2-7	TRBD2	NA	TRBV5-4	TGTGCCAGCAGCTTGGTGAGCGGCGGGAGTTCCTACGAGCAGTACTTC	CASSLVSGGSSYEQYF
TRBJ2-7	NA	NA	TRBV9	TGTGCCAGCAGCGTAGGAGGTGGGGGCCCCCTCTCCTACGAGCAGTACTTC	CASSVGGGGPLSYEQYF
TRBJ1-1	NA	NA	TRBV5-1	TGCGCCAGCAGCTTACAGGGCATGAACACTGAAGCTTTCTTT	CASSLQGMNTEAFF
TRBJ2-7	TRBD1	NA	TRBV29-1	TGCAGCGTTAGGGGGACAGGAACTTACGAGCAGTACTTC	CSVRGTGTYEQYF
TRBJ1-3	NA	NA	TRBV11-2	TGTGCCAGCAGCCCAGTCCGGGAACTAGGTGTAATCTCTGGAAACACCATATATTTT	CASSPVRELGVISGNTIYF
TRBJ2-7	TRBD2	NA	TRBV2	TGTGCCAGCGTAGCGGGGGTGATCTCCTACGAGCAGTACTTC	CASVAGVISYEQYF
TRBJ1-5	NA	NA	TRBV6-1	TGTGCCAGCAGTGAACTGAGGCATCAGCCCCAGCATTTT	CASSELRHQPQHF
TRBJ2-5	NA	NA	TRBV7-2	TGTGCCAGCAGCTTATTTAGCGGACAAGAGACCCAGTACTTC	CASSLFSGQETQYF
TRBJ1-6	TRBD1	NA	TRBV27	TGTGCCAGCAGTTCCCCTCGGACAGGGAATTCACCCCTCCACTTT	CASSSPRTGNSPLHF
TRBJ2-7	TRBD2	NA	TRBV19	TGTGCCAGTGCGGGGGACGGATCTCCCCGAGAGCAGTACTTC	CASAGDGSPREQYF
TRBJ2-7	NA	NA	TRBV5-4	TGTGCCAGCAGCTTATCCAGCTACGAGCAGTACTTC	CASSLSSYEQYF
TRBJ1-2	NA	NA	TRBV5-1	TGCGCCAGCAGCTTCGGGGTCTACTATGGCTACACCTTC	CASSFGVYYGYTF
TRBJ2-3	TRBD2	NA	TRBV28	TGTGCCAGCATCGATATAGCGGGAGCGGCCTCAAGTGGGACAGATACGCAGTATTTT	CASIDIAGAASSGTDTQYF
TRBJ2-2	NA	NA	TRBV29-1	TGCAGCTACAACCTCAGGGAAGCCGGGGAGCTGTTTTTT	CSYNLREAGELFF
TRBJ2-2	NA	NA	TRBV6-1	TGTGCCAGCAGTGAAGTCTGGCTAGCGCTCACCGGGGAGCTGTTTTTT	CASSEVWLALTGELFF
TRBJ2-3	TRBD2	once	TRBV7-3	TGTGCCAGCAGCTTTAGCGGGGGAAGCACAGATACGCAGTATTTT	CASSFSGGSTDTQYF
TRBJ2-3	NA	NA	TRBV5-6	TGTGCCAGCAGCTTGCTGCGAACAGATACGCAGTATTTT	CASSLLRTDTQYF
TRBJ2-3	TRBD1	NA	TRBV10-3	TGTGCCGGCCGACAGGGACCGCAGGGGAATACGCAGTATTTT	CAGRQGPQGNTQYF
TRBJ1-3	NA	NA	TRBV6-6	TGTGCCAGCAACCACTACTTTAACTCTGGAAACACCATATATTTT	CASNHYFNSGNTIYF
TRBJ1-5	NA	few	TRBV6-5	TGTGCCAGCAGTTCTACAGATAGCAATCAGCCCCAGCATTTT	CASSSTDSNQPQHF
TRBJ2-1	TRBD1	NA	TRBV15	TGTGCCACCAGCAGCCCGGGACAGGGGGGGTTCGGTGAGCAGTTCTTC	CATSSPGQGGFGEQFF
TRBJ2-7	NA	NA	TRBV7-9	TGTGCCAGCAGCTCTAGGGACACACAAAGTAAGCAGTACTTC	CASSSRDTQSKQYF
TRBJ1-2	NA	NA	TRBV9	TGTGCCAGCAGCTTACGGGACTCAGCTAACTATGGCTACACCTTC	CASSLRDSANYGYTF
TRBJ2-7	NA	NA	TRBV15	TGTGCCACCAGCAACGGACAGGGAGGGGGTAGCTACGAGCAGTACTTC	CATSNGQGGGSYEQYF
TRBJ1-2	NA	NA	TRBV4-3	TGCGCCAGCAGCCAAGATCCGGACAGAATCAGCTATGGCTACACCTTC	CASSQDPDRISYGYTF
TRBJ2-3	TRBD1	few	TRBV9	TGTGCCAGCAGCGCTGGGACAGTACTCCGCACAGATACGCAGTATTTT	CASSAGTVLRTDTQYF
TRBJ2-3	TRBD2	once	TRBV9	TGTGCCAGCAGCCAACGGACTAGCCCTCGCACAGATACGCAGTATTTT	CASSQRTSPRTDTQYF
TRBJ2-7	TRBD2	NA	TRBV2	TGTGCCAGCAGCAGACTAGCGGGGACCTACGAGCAGTACTTC	CASSRLAGTYEQYF
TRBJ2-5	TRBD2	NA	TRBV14	TGTGCCAGCAGCCAAAGTAGCGGGAGGGTGGAGACCCAGTACTTC	CASSQSSGRVETQYF
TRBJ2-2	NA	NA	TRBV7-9	TGTGCCACCCAAAAGGGAGACACCGGGGAGCTGTTTTTT	CATQKGDTGELFF
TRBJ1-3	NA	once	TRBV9	TGTGCCAGCAGCCCAAGGCACGGGGGGTTGCCTGTCACCATATATTTT	CASSPRHGGLPVTIYF
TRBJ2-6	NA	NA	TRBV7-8	TGTGCCAGCAGCTTAGTGGCGTCCAGGGGCAGGCCTGGGGCCAACGTCCTGACTTTC	CASSLVASRGRPGANVLTF
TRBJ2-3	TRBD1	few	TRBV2	TGTGCCAGCAGCCCGACAGGGGGCTTCACAGATACGCAGTATTTT	CASSPTGGFTDTQYF
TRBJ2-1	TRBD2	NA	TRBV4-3	TGCGCCAGCAGCCAAGGCGGGCTAGCGGGACGCTACAATGAGCAGTTCTTC	CASSQGGLAGRYNEQFF
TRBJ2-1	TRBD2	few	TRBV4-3	TGCGCCAGCAGCCAGCCGGGACTAGCTTACAATGAGCAGTTCTTC	CASSQPGLAYNEQFF
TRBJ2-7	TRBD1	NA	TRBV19	TGTGCCAGTAGCTCACTTGAGGGACAGCAATACGAGCAGTACTTC	CASSSLEGQQYEQYF
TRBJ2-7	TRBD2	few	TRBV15	TGTGCCACCAGCAGGGCGGGACTAGCGGTGTACGAGCAGTACTTC	CATSRAGLAVYEQYF
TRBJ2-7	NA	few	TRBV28	TGTGCCAGCGAACTAGTTTTCGGCGACGAGCAGTACTTC	CASELVFGDEQYF
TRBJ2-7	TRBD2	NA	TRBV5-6	TGTGCCAGCAGCTTGATCGTAGCGGGAAAGTTGCACGAGCAGTACTTC	CASSLIVAGKLHEQYF
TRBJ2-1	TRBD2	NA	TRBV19	TGTGCCCCCAGGGAGGCGGGAGGGGGGTTGAACAATGAGCAGTTCTTC	CAPREAGGGLNNEQFF
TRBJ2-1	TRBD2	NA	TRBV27	TGTGCCAGCAATCCGGCGGGGGGGCGGGATGAGCAGTTCTTC	CASNPAGGRDEQFF
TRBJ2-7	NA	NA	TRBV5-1	TGCGCCAGCAGCTTGCCATCGACCACAGGGAACGAGCAGTACTTC	CASSLPSTTGNEQYF
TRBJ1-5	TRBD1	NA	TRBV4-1	TGCGCCAGCAGCCACAACAGGGGCTCTAGCGATCAGCCCCAGCATTTT	CASSHNRGSSDQPQHF
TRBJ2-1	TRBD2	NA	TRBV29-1	TGCAGCGCCGGACTAGCGGCTTACAATGAGCAGTTCTTC	CSAGLAAYNEQFF
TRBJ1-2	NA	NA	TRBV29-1	TGCAGCGTTACAGCGGCAGGGGTTAACTATGGCTACACCTTC	CSVTAAGVNYGYTF
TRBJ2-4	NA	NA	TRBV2	TGTGCCAGCAGTGTTCCGGGAGCCAAAAACATTCAGTACTTC	CASSVPGAKNIQYF
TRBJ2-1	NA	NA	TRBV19	TGTGCCAGTAGAGTAGGAACGCGGGGTAGGGACAATGAGCAGTTCTTC	CASRVGTRGRDNEQFF
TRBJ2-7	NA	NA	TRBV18	TGTGCCAGCTCACCGACAGCGACAGAGCAGTACTTC	CASSPTATEQYF
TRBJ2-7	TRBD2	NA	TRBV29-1	TGCAGCGTCACGGGACTAGCGGTTTACGAGCAGTACTTC	CSVTGLAVYEQYF